Below, one T cell receptor beta chain is given with its context. These data come from a study of blood T cell repertoires in COVID-19. This CDR3 comprises 15 residues. Trimming cost V 3 bases and J 1 base, with 15 bases left between them. The germline gives CDR1 GTSNPN, CDR2 SVGIG (reference sequence). Some clones are missing from TCRdb's copy, which holds only in-frame ones; the method was immunoSEQ multiplex PCR. The sample lists roughly 200,000 clones, nearly 90% seen once, with less than 15% in the top ten. The receptor was derived from a woman aged 18-35 years who had recovered from COVID-19. The sequenced sample consisted of peripheral blood. The genes are TRBV30 and TRBJ1-1; D is perhaps TRBD1 (5 bases). CDR3 sequence reads: CAWRRIRAPNTEAFF. CDR3 bases: TGTGCCTGGAGGAGAATCAGGGCCCCGAACACTGAAGCTTTCTTT.